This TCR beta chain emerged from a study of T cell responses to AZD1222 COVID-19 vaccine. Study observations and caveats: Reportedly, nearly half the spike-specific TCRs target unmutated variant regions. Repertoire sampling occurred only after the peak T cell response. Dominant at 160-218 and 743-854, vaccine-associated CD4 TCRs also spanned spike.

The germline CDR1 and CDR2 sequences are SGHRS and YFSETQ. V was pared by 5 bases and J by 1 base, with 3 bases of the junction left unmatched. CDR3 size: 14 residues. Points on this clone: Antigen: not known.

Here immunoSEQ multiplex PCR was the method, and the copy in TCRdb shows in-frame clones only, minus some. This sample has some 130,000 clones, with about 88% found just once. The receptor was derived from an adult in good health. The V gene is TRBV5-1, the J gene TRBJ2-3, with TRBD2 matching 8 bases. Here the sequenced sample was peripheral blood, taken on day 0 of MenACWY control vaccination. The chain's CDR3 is CASRSGSGTDTQYF. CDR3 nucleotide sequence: TGCGCCAGCAGAAGCGGGAGTGGCACAGATACGCAGTATTTT.